Detailed here is one TCR beta chain. This sample was included in a study of T cells expressing NK-cell markers. Following a re-call of the 5' RACE reads, TCRdb has one entry per CDR3 protein and lacks DNA. The sample holds approximately 150,000 distinct CDR3 sequences. The clonotype comes from a man aged 18 to 30 in good health. The sequenced sample consisted of blood T cells: a sorted CD56 or NKG2C T cell subset, CD4+ or CD8+ T cells, or bulk PBMC T cells (not recorded which).

CDR3 amino acids: CASSGSSGRYNEQFF. This chain joins TRBV9 and TRBJ2-1; TCRdb indicates TRBD2, and absent DNA this call remains unverified. Germline V CDR1 and CDR2: SGDLS, YYNGEE. The CDR3 is 15 residues long.